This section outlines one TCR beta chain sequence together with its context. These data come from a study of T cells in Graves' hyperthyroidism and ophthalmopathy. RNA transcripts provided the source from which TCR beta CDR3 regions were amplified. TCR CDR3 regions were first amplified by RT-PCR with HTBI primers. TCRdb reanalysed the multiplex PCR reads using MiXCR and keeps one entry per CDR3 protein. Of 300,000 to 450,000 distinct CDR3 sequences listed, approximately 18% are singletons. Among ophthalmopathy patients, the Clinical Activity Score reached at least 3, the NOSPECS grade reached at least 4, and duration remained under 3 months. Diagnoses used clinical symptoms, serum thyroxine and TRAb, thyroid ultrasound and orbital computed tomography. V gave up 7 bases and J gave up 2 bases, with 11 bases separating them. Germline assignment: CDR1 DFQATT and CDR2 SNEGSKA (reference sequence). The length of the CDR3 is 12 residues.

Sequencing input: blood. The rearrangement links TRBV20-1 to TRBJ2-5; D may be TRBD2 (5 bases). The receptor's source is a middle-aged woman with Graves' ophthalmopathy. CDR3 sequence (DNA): TGCAGTGGGGCGGGTCCTCAAGAGACCCAGTACTTC. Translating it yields CSGAGPQETQYF.